The rows below give T cell receptor beta chains drawn from one sample of a study of blood T cells in healthy people across ages. TCRdb ran MiXCR on the 5' RACE reads and lists one entry per CDR3 protein. Among hundreds of thousands of distinct CDR3 sequences listed, around 21% were seen once. Sequenced input: blood. These receptor sequences come from an older man in good health. Both conserved end residues are trimmed from each CDR3. Each record gives: J gene, V gene, CDR3 protein.

J: TRBJ2-1; V: TRBV11-2; CDR3: ASSLYLTNNEQF
J: TRBJ1-4; V: TRBV6-2/TRBV6-3; CDR3: ASRRTVLTKNEKLF
J: TRBJ2-4; V: TRBV28; CDR3: ASARGRGNIQY
J: .; V: TRBV9; CDR3: ASSVATYTSGSPVEQY
J: TRBJ2-5; V: TRBV6-1; CDR3: ASSQDRGQGWETQY
J: TRBJ2-7; V: TRBV6-6; CDR3: ASRAGFSSYEQY
J: TRBJ1-5; V: TRBV12-3/TRBV12-4; CDR3: ASSPGTGRQPLH
J: .; V: TRBV4-1; CDR3: ASRQTGAYEQY
J: TRBJ2-1; V: TRBV9; CDR3: ASQGRAGNEQF
J: .; V: TRBV4-2; CDR3: DSSQGTSGIGQF
J: TRBJ2-5; V: TRBV12-3/TRBV12-4; CDR3: ASSRHGGQETQY
J: TRBJ2-2; V: TRBV4-3; CDR3: ASSQETSGVWAGELF
J: TRBJ2-1; V: TRBV4-3; CDR3: ASSQEAGGSSYNEQF